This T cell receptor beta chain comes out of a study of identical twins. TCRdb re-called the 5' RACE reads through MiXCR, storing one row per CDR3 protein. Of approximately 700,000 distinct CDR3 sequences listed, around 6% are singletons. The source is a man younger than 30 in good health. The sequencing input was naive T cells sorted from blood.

DNA of the CDR3: TGTGCCAGCAGGGGGGACCATACGCAGTATTTT. Encoded protein: CASRGDHTQYF. The chain links TRBV12-3 or TRBV12-4 to TRBJ2-3; perhaps D is TRBD1 or TRBD2 (5 bases each). Trimming stripped 6 bases from V and 7 bases from J, with 8 bases between. The CDR3 is 11 amino acids.